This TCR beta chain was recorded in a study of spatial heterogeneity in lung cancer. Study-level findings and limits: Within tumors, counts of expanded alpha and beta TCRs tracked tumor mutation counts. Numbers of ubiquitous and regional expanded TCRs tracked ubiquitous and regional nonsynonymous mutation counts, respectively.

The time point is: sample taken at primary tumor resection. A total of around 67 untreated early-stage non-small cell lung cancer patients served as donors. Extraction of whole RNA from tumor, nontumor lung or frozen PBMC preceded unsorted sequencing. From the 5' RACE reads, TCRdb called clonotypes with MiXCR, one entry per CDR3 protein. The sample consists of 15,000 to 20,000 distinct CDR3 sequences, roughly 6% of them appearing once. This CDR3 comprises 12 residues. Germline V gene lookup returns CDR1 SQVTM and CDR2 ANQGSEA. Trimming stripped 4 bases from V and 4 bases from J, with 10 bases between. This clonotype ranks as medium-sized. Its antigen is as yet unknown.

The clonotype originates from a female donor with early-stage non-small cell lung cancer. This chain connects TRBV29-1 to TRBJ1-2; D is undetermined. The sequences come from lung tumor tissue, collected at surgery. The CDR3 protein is CSVVYGVYGYTF. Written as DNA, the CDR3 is TGCAGCGTTGTATACGGCGTCTATGGCTACACCTTC.